This passage covers 9 T cell receptor beta chains from one sample sequenced in a study of T cell responses to AZD1222 COVID-19 vaccine. Method: immunoSEQ multiplex PCR; TCRdb's copy keeps in-frame clones and lacks some. The sample holds under 150,000 clones, just under 95% seen once. The material sequenced was peripheral blood, taken on day 0 of AZD1222 vaccination. The receptors originated from an adult in good health.

The chain carries TRBV18 and TRBJ1-1; 9 bases agree with TRBD1. J lost 2 bases, V lost 2 bases, and 3 bases had no gene match. Germline V lookup: CDR1 KGHSH, CDR2 LQKENI. The CDR3 contains 15 residues. In DNA form, the CDR3 reads TGTGCCAGCTCACCAACGGGACAGGGTAACACTGAAGCTTTCTTT. Translated: CASSPTGQGNTEAFF.

V is TRBV12-3 or TRBV12-4 and J is TRBJ1-5; D perhaps matches TRBD1 (6 bases). There are 13 residues in the CDR3. Trimming left V 5 bases short and J 4 bases short, with 9 bases between. Here the CDR3 DNA reads TGTGCCAGCAGTGCAGACAGGAATCAGCCCCAGCATTTT. This gives the protein CASSADRNQPQHF.

This CDR3 reads CASSFPGRNTGELFF. CDR3 DNA: TGTGCCAGCAGTTTTCCCGGGAGGAACACCGGGGAGCTGTTTTTT. This sequence joins TRBV28 and TRBJ2-2, with D possibly TRBD2 on 6 matching bases. CDR3 length equals 15 residues. V was cut by 3 bases and J by 1 base, with 9 bases left in between. Germline V gene sequence: CDR1 MDHEN, CDR2 SYDVKM.

The V gene is TRBV7-2, the J gene TRBJ2-7, with 8 bases lining up with TRBD2. The CDR3 has 15 residues. V was clipped by 4 bases and J by 3 bases; unmatched bases: 8. Germline values: CDR1 SGHTA, CDR2 FQGNSA. The DNA of the CDR3 is TGTGCCAGCAGCTCCGGACTAGCTCTAAACTACGAGCAGTACTTC. This gives the protein CASSSGLALNYEQYF.

V and J are TRBV28 and TRBJ1-6; no firm D call. CDR3 size: 14 residues. V was cut by 3 bases and J by 5 bases, with 8 bases left in between. The germline V gene has CDR1 MDHEN and CDR2 SYDVKM. This CDR3 is CASSFRRNNSPLHF. In DNA form, the CDR3 reads TGTGCCAGCAGTTTTAGACGGAATAATTCACCCCTCCACTTT.

This chain uses TRBV5-1 with TRBJ2-7, with 7 bases aligning to TRBD2. The length of the CDR3 is 15 residues. V was clipped by 0 bases and J by 1 base; unmatched bases: 4. The germline V gene encodes CDR1 SGHRS and CDR2 YFSETQ. The CDR3 DNA reads TGCGCCAGCAGCTTGGGCGGGGACTATTCCTACGAGCAGTACTTC. This translates into CASSLGGDYSYEQYF.

This clone was detected only a few times. The rearrangement joins TRBV5-6 to TRBJ1-2; 7 nucleotides line up with TRBD1. CDR1 is SGHDT and CDR2 is YYEEEE in the germline V gene. The CDR3 length is 13 residues. Trimming took 5 bases from V and 5 from J; bases not matched to a gene: 6. The DNA of the CDR3 is TGTGCCAGCAGTTCCGACAGGGTTTATGGCTACACCTTC. Amino acid sequence: CASSSDRVYGYTF.

The rearrangement joins TRBV7-2 to TRBJ2-7; D perhaps matches TRBD1 (6 bases). The germline V gene encodes CDR1 SGHTA and CDR2 FQGNSA. Trimming removed 6 bases at V and 2 bases at J, with 26 bases between. The CDR3 has 18 residues. The CDR3 reads CASRHPVGAGPGPYEQYF. CDR3 coding DNA: TGTGCCAGCAGACATCCCGTGGGGGCGGGCCCTGGACCCTACGAGCAGTACTTC.

DNA of the CDR3: TGTGCCAGCAGTGAGAGGGTTGGACAGCCCCAGCATTTT. Amino acid sequence: CASSERVGQPQHF. The J gene is TRBJ1-5, the V gene TRBV6-4; D is undetermined. V shed 3 bases and J shed 7 bases, with 10 bases lying between them. This CDR3 is built from 13 residues. Germline V gives CDR1 MRHNA, CDR2 SNTAGT.